A single T cell receptor beta chain is shown here with its context. Trimming shortened V by 7 bases and J by 14 bases, and 17 bases separated the two germline ends. This CDR3 is built from 12 residues. The table came from immunoSEQ multiplex PCR; TCRdb's copy has only in-frame clones and leaves some out. Among approximately 110,000 clones, about 90% were seen once, and the ten largest hold under 0.75%. This entry belongs to a study of siplizumab effects on memory and regulatory T cells. The genes are TRBV23-1 and TRBJ1-4; D possibly corresponds to TRBD1 (6 bases). TRBV23-1 is noted as an ORF with a role that remains uncertain. This TCR was sampled from a human donor in good health. The specimen was Tregs sorted from blood. The CDR3 bases are TGCGCCAGCACAAAACGGGGGGCAGAGCTGTTTTTT. Its protein is CASTKRGAELFF.